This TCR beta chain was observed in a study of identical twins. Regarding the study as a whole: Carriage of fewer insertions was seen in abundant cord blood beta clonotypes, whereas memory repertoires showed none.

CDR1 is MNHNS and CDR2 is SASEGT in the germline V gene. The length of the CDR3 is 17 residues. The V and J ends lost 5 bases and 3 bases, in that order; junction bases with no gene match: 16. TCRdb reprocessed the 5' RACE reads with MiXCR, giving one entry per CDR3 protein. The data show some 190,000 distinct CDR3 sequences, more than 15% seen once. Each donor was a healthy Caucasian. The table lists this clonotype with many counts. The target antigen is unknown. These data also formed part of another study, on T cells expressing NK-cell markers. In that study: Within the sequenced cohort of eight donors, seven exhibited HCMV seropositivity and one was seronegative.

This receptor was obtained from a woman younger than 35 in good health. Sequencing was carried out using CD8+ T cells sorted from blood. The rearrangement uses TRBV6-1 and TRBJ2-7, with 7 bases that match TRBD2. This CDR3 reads CASSPTKSGAHFYEQYF. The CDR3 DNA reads TGTGCCAGCAGTCCAACGAAAAGCGGGGCCCACTTCTACGAGCAGTACTTC.